Presented here are 27 T cell receptor beta chains from one specimen sequenced in a study of cytomegalovirus exposure and HLA in healthy donors. The PCR made use of 60 Vbeta and 13 Jbeta primers. Generated by immunoSEQ multiplex PCR, the TCRdb table keeps only in-frame clones and is missing some. The table lists 110,000 or so clones, about 68% of them singletons. Sequenced material: PBMCs. Receptors were obtained from a woman in her thirties or forties in good health and CMV-seropositive.

The rearrangement uses TRBV19 and TRBJ1-5, with 7 bases matching TRBD1. The J segment lost 4 bases and the V segment lost 4 bases, leaving 7 bases of the junction unmatched. The length of the CDR3 is 15 residues. Germline values: CDR1 LNHDA, CDR2 SQIVND (reference sequence). CDR3 amino acids: CASSRITGENQPQHF. The CDR3 DNA is TGTGCCAGTAGTAGAATCACAGGGGAAAATCAGCCCCAGCATTTT.

The V gene is TRBV19, the J gene TRBJ1-5, with TRBD1 as a possible D gene (6 bases). Germline CDR1 and CDR2: LNHDA and SQIVND (reference sequence). The CDR3 contains 14 residues. The V end was cut by 7 bases, the J end by 3 bases, with 13 bases between. DNA for the CDR3: TGTGCCAGTAACGACAGGCGTACCAATCAGCCCCAGCATTTT. Translating it yields CASNDRRTNQPQHF.

Comments on this clone: At one boundary the junction diverges from the germline segment, which might be a read error. The chain joins TRBV7-2 to TRBJ2-7; D is uncertain. This CDR3 contains 14 residues. Germline V gene lookup returns CDR1 SGHTA and CDR2 FQGNSA. Here the CDR3 reads CASSLERSSYEQCF. The DNA of the CDR3 is TGTGCCAGCAGCCTAGAGAGGAGCTCCTACGAGCAGTGCTTC. Based on the CDR3 plus reference TRBV7-2 and TRBJ2-7, the full variable domain is GAGVSQSPSNKVTEKGKDVELRCDPISGHTALYWYRQSLGQGLEFLIYFQGNSAPDKSGLPSDRFSAERTGGSVSTLTIQRTQQEDSAVYLCASSLERSSYEQCFGPGTRLTVT.

This clone was seen a few times. The chain employs TRBV6-6 and TRBJ2-4, with D perhaps matching TRBD2 (5 bases). Trimming cost V 2 bases and J 0 bases, with 11 bases left between them. The germline CDR1 and CDR2 sequences are MNHNY and SVGAGI (reference sequence). CDR3 length equals 16 residues. This chain's CDR3 is CASSYEGLLAKNIQYF. The CDR3 nucleotides read TGTGCCAGCAGTTACGAGGGCTTACTAGCCAAAAACATTCAGTACTTC.

The V and J genes are TRBV6-1 and TRBJ1-1, with 8 bases that match TRBD1. Germline V gene lookup returns CDR1 MNHNS and CDR2 SASEGT. The CDR3 extends over 15 amino acids. Losses at the gene ends were 3 bases for V and 1 base for J; bases not matched to a gene: 4. The CDR3 region has the DNA TGTGCCAGCAGTGACCCGGGACAGGCGAACACTGAAGCTTTCTTT. Protein: CASSDPGQANTEAFF.

This chain uses TRBV30 with TRBJ2-3; perhaps TRBD2 as D (7 bases). This CDR3 is built from 18 residues. V was trimmed by 2 bases and J by 0 bases, leaving 21 bases between them. Germline-derived CDR1 and CDR2 are GTSNPN and SVGIG (reference sequence). The CDR3 region has the DNA TGTGCCTGGAGTAGGGGGGGGTCGCTAGCGGTTAGCACAGATACGCAGTATTTT. Amino acid sequence: CAWSRGGSLAVSTDTQYF.

This chain joins TRBV7-3 and TRBJ1-2; 9 bases are a match to TRBD1. J lost 8 bases, V lost 5 bases, and 12 bases had no gene match. Germline assignment: CDR1 SGHTA and CDR2 FQGTGA. The CDR3 spans 15 residues. CDR3 nucleotide sequence: TGTGCCAGCAGCCCCCGTGTCGGGACAGGGTTCGGCTACACCTTC. This encodes CASSPRVGTGFGYTF. The full variable domain, with the rest looked up from reference TRBV7-3 and TRBJ1-2, is GAGVSQTPSNKVTEKGKYVELRCDPISGHTALYWYRQSLGQGPEFLIYFQGTGAADDSGLPNDRFFAVRPEGSVSTLKIQRTERGDSAVYLCASSPRVGTGFGYTFGSGTRLTVV.

This CDR3 reads CASSQHGTSYGYTF. Written as DNA, the CDR3 is TGCGCCAGCAGCCAACACGGGACTTCCTATGGCTACACCTTC. This chain uses TRBV4-3 with TRBJ1-2, with D perhaps matching TRBD1 (5 bases). CDR3 length equals 14 residues. With 2 bases removed from V and 4 bases from J, the gap between germline ends came to 11 bases. In germline, CDR1 is LGHNA, CDR2 YSLEER.

This clone was counted between two and nine times. This specimen includes other DNA sequences encoding the same CDR3. This chain joins TRBV19 and TRBJ1-6; a weak D match, TRBD1 (6 bases). V lost 4 bases and J lost 5, with 9 bases in between. Looked up from germline, CDR1 is LNHDA and CDR2 is SQIVND (reference sequence). The CDR3 covers 14 residues. The CDR3: CASSTGQNNSPLHF. CDR3 DNA sequence: TGTGCCAGTAGTACAGGACAGAATAATTCACCCCTCCACTTT.

The chain combines TRBV2 with TRBJ1-4, with D possibly being TRBD1 (5 bases). The V end was cut by 8 bases, the J end by 0 bases, with 16 bases between. This CDR3 contains 16 residues. Germline V gene sequence: CDR1 SNHLY, CDR2 FYNNEI. The DNA for the CDR3 is TGTGCCAGCGGGGGGGGGTGGGATCCAACTAATGAAAAACTGTTTTTT. Translation gives CASGGGWDPTNEKLFF.

The chain uses TRBV4-3 and TRBJ2-7; tentative D call: TRBD1 (5 bases). Between the trimmed V and J ends, which lost 1 base and 1 base, there was a span of 8 bases. Germline lookup yields CDR1 LGHNA and CDR2 YSLEER. The CDR3 extends over 14 amino acids. CDR3 DNA sequence: TGCGCCAGCAGCCAAGCAGGGCTATCCTACGAGCAGTACTTC. Translated, it gives CASSQAGLSYEQYF.

CDR3 loop: CASSERGDTGELFF. The CDR3, as DNA: TGTGCCAGCAGTGAGCGGGGGGACACCGGGGAGCTGTTTTTT. The V gene is TRBV6-4, the J gene TRBJ2-2, with 8 bases identical to TRBD2. The CDR3 sequence is 14 residues long. The ends lost 3 bases at V and 3 bases at J; junction bases unmatched: 0. Per the germline V gene, CDR1 is MRHNA and CDR2 is SNTAGT.

The CDR3 region has the DNA TGTGCCAGCTTCGCCGGACAGGGTTTCGGCTATGGCTACACCTTC. It translates to CASFAGQGFGYGYTF. The chain couples TRBV28 to TRBJ1-2, with 8 positions matching TRBD1. The CDR3 runs to 15 residues. With V trimmed by 8 bases and J by 4 bases, 12 bases remained unmatched. Germline assignment: CDR1 MDHEN and CDR2 SYDVKM.

The rearrangement uses TRBV4-2 and TRBJ2-5; D is uncertain. The CDR3 contains 15 residues. Per the germline V gene, CDR1 is LGHNA and CDR2 is YNFKEQ. V gave up 0 bases and J gave up 5 bases, with 13 bases separating them. The CDR3 coding sequence is TGTGCCAGCAGCCAAGAGCATCCCCGGGTGGAGACCCAGTACTTC. It translates to CASSQEHPRVETQYF.

The chain links TRBV2 to TRBJ2-4; TRBD2 aligns across 13 bases. V gave up 6 bases and J gave up 0 bases; unmatched junction bases: 8. From germline, CDR1 is SNHLY and CDR2 FYNNEI. The CDR3 totals 18 residues. CDR3 bases: TGTGCCAGCAGAGGACTAGCGGGGGCCGTGAAAGCCAAAAACATTCAGTACTTC. It translates to CASRGLAGAVKAKNIQYF.

In its sample, this clone was seen a few times. The gene calls are TRBV11-3 and TRBJ2-4, with D unresolved. Germline CDR1 reads SGHNT; CDR2 reads YENEEA. V lost 1 base to trimming and J lost 0 bases, with 13 bases between them. This CDR3 has 17 amino acids. The CDR3 DNA reads TGTGCCAGCAGCTTAGGTCATCCAAGACTAGCCAAAAACATTCAGTACTTC. Its translation is CASSLGHPRLAKNIQYF.

CDR3 in DNA: TGTGCCAGCAGCTTAGGACAGGGGGCGGACTATGGCTACACCTTC. Protein: CASSLGQGADYGYTF. This chain links TRBV7-6 with TRBJ1-2; TRBD1 aligns across 10 bases. V was pared by 1 base and J by 3 bases, with 2 bases of the junction left unmatched. The germline V gene has CDR1 SGHVS and CDR2 FNYEAQ. The CDR3 covers 15 residues.

This clone was picked up one time. V usage is TRBV4-2 and J usage is TRBJ2-5; TRBD2 matches 7 bases. Trimming at V came to 1 base and at J to 0 bases, leaving 11 bases not matched to a gene. The germline gives CDR1 LGHNA, CDR2 YNFKEQ. The CDR3 length is 18 residues. In DNA, the CDR3 is TGTGCCAGCAGCCAAGGGGCCAGCGGGACCACGTACCAAGAGACCCAGTACTTC. It encodes CASSQGASGTTYQETQYF.

The chain recombines TRBV27 with TRBJ2-7; D uncertain. This CDR3 has 15 amino acids. Trimming took 1 base from V and 2 from J, leaving 12 bases between them. CDR1 MNHEY and CDR2 SMNVEV come from the germline V gene (reference sequence). The CDR3 reads CASSLYIGATYEQYF. In DNA, the CDR3 is TGTGCCAGCAGTTTATACATAGGAGCTACCTACGAGCAGTACTTC.

This clone turned up a few times. CDR3 amino acids: CASSQEVGEATPLHF. The CDR3 DNA follows: TGCGCCAGCAGCCAAGAAGTCGGGGAGGCGACACCCCTCCACTTT. This sequence joins TRBV4-1 and TRBJ1-6; no definite D call. V lost 0 bases and J lost 11, with 14 bases in between. Per the germline V gene, CDR1 is MGHRA and CDR2 is YSYEKL. The CDR3 sequence is 15 residues long.

The rearrangement joins TRBV27 to TRBJ2-7, with a tentative D call TRBD1 (6 bases). CDR1 MNHEY and CDR2 SMNVEV come from the germline V gene (reference sequence). The CDR3 is 15 residues long. Trimming stripped 3 bases from V and 2 bases from J, with 14 bases between. CDR3 loop: CASSFFRGRAYEQYF. DNA of the CDR3: TGTGCCAGCAGTTTTTTCAGGGGTAGGGCCTACGAGCAGTACTTC.

V and J are TRBV11-2 and TRBJ2-5; 8 bases are shared with TRBD2. V dropped 0 bases and J dropped 5; count of bases not matched to a gene: 11. The CDR3 extends over 17 amino acids. Germline loops: CDR1 SGHAT, CDR2 FQNNGV. CDR3 in amino acids: CASSLDLHGGAGETQYF. The CDR3 DNA is TGTGCCAGCAGCTTAGATTTACACGGGGGGGCTGGGGAGACCCAGTACTTC.

In its sample, this clone was seen once. The chain recombines TRBV19 with TRBJ2-4; 12 nucleotides line up with TRBD1. The germline CDR1 and CDR2 sequences are LNHDA and SQIVND (reference sequence). V shed 7 bases, J shed 8 bases, and the junction held 9 bases outside the gene matches. This CDR3 contains 15 residues. The CDR3 loop reads CASTTRDRGRDIQYF. The CDR3 DNA reads as TGTGCCAGTACCACCCGGGACAGGGGGCGGGACATTCAGTACTTC.

This chain links TRBV28 with TRBJ1-1, with D maybe TRBD1 (5 bases). From germline, CDR1 is MDHEN and CDR2 SYDVKM. Between the trimmed V and J ends, which lost 5 bases and 5 bases, there was a span of 21 bases. This CDR3 is built from 16 residues. As DNA, the CDR3 is TGTGCCAGCAGTCCCCTTCCGGGGGGGGGTAAGACTGAAGCTTTCTTT. Translated, it gives CASSPLPGGGKTEAFF. The entire variable domain, with the rest obtained from reference TRBV28 and TRBJ1-1, is as follows: DVKVTQSSRYLVKRTGEKVFLECVQDMDHENMFWYRQDPGLGLRLIYFSYDVKMKEKGDIPEGYSVSREKKERFSLILESASTNQTSMYLCASSPLPGGGKTEAFFGQGTRLTVV.

On this clone itself: At one of its ends the junction is not consistent with the germline gene, which may arise from a read error. The rearrangement joins TRBV7-9 to TRBJ2-7, with TRBD1 as a possible D gene (6 bases). The CDR3 is 13 residues long. CDR1 is SEHNR and CDR2 is FQNEAQ in the germline V gene (reference sequence). CDR3: CSSSDRLSYEQYF. The DNA for the CDR3 is TGTTCCAGCAGTGACAGGCTCTCCTACGAGCAGTACTTC.

This chain joins TRBV7-8 and TRBJ2-1; 7 positions agree with TRBD1. The V gene's germline CDR1 is SGHVS and CDR2 FQNEAQ. Trimming removed 6 bases from V and 14 bases from J; junction bases left unmatched: 16. The CDR3 is 14 amino acids. The CDR3 DNA reads TGTGCCAGCAGACCCCTTTACAGGGGCGAAATCGAGTTCTTC. It specifies CASRPLYRGEIEFF. Full variable domain (remainder filled in from reference TRBV7-8 and TRBJ2-1): GAGVSQSPRYKVAKRGQDVALRCDPISGHVSLFWYQQALGQGPEFLTYFQNEAQLDKSGLPSDRFFAERPEGSVSTLKIQRTQQEDSAVYLCASRPLYRGEIEFFGPGTRLTVL.

V usage is TRBV28 and J usage is TRBJ1-4; D gene ambiguous. V shed 7 bases and J shed 4 bases, with 7 bases lying between them. The CDR3 consists of 12 residues. CDR1 is MDHEN, CDR2 SYDVKM, per germline. The CDR3 region has the DNA TGTGCCAGCAAGGGAGGTAATGAAAAACTGTTTTTT. Its translation is CASKGGNEKLFF. The whole variable domain, remainder taken from reference TRBV28 and TRBJ1-4, is DVKVTQSSRYLVKRTGEKVFLECVQDMDHENMFWYRQDPGLGLRLIYFSYDVKMKEKGDIPEGYSVSREKKERFSLILESASTNQTSMYLCASKGGNEKLFFGSGTQLSVL.